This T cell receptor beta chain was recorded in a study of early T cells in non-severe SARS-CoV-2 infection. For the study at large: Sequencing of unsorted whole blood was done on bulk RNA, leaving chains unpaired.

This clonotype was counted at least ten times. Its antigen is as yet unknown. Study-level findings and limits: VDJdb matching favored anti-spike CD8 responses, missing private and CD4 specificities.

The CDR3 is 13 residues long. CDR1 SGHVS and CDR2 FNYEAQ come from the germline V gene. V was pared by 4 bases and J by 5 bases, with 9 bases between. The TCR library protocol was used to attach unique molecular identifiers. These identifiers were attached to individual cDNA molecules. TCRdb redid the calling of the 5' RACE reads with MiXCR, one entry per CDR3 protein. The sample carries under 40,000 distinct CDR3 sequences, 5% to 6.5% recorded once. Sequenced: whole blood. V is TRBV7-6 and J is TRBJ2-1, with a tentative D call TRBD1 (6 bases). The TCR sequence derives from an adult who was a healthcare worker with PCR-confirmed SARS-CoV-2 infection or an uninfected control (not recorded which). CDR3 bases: TGTGCCAGCAGCTCAGGACAGAACAATGAGCAGTTCTTC. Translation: CASSSGQNNEQFF.